Included here is one TCR beta chain sequence, with context. Original processing methods: Cell counts per sample came from amplifying reference gene primers. The repertoire was sequenced with immunoSEQ multiplex PCR; TCRdb's copy has only in-frame clones and lacks some. For V, J and clone size, that table is used; D and trimming come from the DNA. The repertoire includes some 83,000 clones, less than 90% of them detected once, and around 3.3% sits in the top ten. The source of the sample is a study of blood T cell repertoires in COVID-19. Study at large: Researchers got acute and convalescent COVID-19 samples from the United States, Italy and Spain.

V lost 0 bases and J lost 8, with 16 bases in between. From germline, CDR1 is ENHRY and CDR2 SYGVKD. The CDR3 consists of 16 residues. The TCR comes from a man in his fifties with acute or convalescent COVID-19. V gene TRBV10-3 combines with J gene TRBJ2-2, with no clear D. Sequences were obtained from peripheral blood. For the CDR3, the DNA is TGTGCCATCAGTGAGTCTTTGGGCAGGATGGCGGGGGAGCTGTTTTTT. It translates to CAISESLGRMAGELFF.